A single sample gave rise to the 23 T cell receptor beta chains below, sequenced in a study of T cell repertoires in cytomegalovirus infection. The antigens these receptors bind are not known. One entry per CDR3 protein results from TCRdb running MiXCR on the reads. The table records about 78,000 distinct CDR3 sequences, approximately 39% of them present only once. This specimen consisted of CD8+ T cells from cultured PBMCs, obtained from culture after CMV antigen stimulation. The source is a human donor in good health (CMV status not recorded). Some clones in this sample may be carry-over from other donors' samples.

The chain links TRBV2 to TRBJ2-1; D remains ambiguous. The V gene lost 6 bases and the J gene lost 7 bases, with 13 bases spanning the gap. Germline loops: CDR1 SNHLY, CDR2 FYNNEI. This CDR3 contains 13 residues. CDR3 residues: CASSEPQWNEQFF. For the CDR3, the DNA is TGTGCCAGCAGCGAGCCTCAGTGGAATGAGCAGTTCTTC.

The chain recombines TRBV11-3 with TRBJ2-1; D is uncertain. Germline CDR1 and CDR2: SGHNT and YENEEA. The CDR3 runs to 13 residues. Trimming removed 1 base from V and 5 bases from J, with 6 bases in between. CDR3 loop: CASSLGANNEQFF. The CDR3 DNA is TGTGCCAGCAGCTTAGGGGCCAACAATGAGCAGTTCTTC.

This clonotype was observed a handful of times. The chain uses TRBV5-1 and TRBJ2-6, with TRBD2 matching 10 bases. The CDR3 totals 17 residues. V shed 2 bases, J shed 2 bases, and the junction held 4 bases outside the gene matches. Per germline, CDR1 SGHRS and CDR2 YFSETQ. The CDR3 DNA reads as TGCGCCAGCAGCTTACCAGCGGGGGGGCCTGGGGCCAACGTCCTGACTTTC. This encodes CASSLPAGGPGANVLTF.

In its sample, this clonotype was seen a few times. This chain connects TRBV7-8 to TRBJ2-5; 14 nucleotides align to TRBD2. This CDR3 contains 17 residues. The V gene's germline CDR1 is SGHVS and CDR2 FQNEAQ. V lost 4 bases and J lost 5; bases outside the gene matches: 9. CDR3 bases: TGTGCCAGCAGCTCCGGGACTAGCGGGGGCATGTCGGAGACCCAGTACTTC. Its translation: CASSSGTSGGMSETQYF.

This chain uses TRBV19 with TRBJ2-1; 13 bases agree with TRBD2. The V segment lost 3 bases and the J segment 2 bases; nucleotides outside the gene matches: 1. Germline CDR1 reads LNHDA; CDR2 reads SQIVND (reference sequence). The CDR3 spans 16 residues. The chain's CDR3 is CASSIGLAGAYNEQFF. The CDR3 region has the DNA TGTGCCAGTAGTATTGGACTAGCGGGAGCCTACAATGAGCAGTTCTTC.

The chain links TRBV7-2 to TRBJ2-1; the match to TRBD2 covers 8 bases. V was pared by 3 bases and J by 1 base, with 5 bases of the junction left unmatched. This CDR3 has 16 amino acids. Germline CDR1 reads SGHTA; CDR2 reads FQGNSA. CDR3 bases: TGTGCCAGCAGCTTTCTTCGGGGGGGATCCTACAATGAGCAGTTCTTC. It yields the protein CASSFLRGGSYNEQFF.

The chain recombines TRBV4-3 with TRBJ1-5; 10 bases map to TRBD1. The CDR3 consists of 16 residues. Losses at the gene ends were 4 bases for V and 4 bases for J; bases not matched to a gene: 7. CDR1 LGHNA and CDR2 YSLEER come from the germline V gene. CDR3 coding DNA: TGCGCCAGCAGCCCCTCAGGACAGGGGGGAAATCAGCCCCAGCATTTT. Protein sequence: CASSPSGQGGNQPQHF.

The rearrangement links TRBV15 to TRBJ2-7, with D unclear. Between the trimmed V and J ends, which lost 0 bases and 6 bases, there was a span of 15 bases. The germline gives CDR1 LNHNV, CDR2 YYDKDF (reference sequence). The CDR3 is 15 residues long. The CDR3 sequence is CATSRDLGILGEQYF. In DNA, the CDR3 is TGTGCCACCAGCAGAGACCTGGGGATTCTCGGCGAGCAGTACTTC. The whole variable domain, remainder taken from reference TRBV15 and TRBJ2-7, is DAMVIQNPRYQVTQFGKPVTLSCSQTLNHNVMYWYQQKSSQAPKLLFHYYDKDFNNEADTPDNFQSRRPNTSFCFLDIRSPGLGDTAMYLCATSRDLGILGEQYFGPGTRLTVT.

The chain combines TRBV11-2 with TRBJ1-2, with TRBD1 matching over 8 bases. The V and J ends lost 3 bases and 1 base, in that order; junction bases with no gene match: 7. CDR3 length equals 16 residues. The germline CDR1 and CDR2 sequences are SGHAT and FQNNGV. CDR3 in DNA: TGTGCCAGCAGCTTCGACAGGGGCCCTCTTAACTATGGCTACACCTTC. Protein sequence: CASSFDRGPLNYGYTF.

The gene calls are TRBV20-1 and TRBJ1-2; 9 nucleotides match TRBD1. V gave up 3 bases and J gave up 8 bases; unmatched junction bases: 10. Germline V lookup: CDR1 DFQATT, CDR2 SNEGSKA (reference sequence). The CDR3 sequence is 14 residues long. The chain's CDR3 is CSARTAQGALGYTF. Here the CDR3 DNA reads TGCAGTGCTAGGACCGCACAGGGGGCTCTGGGCTACACCTTC.

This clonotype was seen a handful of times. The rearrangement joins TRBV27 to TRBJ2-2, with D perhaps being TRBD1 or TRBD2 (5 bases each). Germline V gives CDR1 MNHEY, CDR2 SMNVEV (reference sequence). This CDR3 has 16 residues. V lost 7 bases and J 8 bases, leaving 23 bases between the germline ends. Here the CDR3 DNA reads TGTGCCAGCACCCATACCTTCGGGGCCCGGAAGGGGGAGCTGTTTTTT. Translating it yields CASTHTFGARKGELFF.

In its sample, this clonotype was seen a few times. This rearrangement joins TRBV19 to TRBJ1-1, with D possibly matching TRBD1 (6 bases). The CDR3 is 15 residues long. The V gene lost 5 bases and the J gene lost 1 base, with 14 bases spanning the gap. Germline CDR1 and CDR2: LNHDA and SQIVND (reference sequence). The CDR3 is CASSSPGVGNTEAFF. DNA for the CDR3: TGTGCCAGTAGTTCCCCAGGGGTGGGGAACACTGAAGCTTTCTTT.

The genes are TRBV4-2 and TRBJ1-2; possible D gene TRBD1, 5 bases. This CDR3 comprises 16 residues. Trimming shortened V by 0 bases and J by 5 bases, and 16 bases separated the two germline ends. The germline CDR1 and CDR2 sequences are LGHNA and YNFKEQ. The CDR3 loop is CASSQESADTGYGYTF. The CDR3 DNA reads TGTGCCAGCAGCCAAGAGTCGGCGGACACAGGATATGGCTACACCTTC.

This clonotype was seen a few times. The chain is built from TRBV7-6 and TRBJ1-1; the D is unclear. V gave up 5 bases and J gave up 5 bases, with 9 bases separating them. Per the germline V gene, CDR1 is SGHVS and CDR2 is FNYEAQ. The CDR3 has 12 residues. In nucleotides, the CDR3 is TGTGCCAGCAGCCCGGCCATTACTGAAGCTTTCTTT. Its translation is CASSPAITEAFF.

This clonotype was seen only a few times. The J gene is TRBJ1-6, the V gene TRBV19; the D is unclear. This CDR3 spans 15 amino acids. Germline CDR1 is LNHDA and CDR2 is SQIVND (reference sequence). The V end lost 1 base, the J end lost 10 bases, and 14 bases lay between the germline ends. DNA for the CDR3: TGTGCCAGTAGTATAGTCACCGACGGAGAGTCACCCCTCCACTTT. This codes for CASSIVTDGESPLHF.

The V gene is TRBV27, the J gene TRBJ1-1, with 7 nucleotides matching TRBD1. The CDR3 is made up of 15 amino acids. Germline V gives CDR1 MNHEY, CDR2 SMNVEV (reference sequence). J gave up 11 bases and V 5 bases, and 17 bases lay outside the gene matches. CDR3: CASSTLGDSGGRAFF. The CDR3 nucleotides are TGTGCCAGCAGTACCCTAGGGGACAGCGGCGGTCGGGCTTTCTTT.

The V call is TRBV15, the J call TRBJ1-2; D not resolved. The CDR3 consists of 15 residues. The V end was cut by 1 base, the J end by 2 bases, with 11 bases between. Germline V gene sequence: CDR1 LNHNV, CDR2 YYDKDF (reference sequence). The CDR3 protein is CATSRVRNTNYGYTF. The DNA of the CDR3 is TGTGCCACCAGCAGAGTGCGAAACACCAACTATGGCTACACCTTC.

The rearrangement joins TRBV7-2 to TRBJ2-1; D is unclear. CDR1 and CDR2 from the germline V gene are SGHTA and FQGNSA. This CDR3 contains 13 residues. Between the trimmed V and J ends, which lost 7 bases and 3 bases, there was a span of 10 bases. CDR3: CASNLKGYNEQFF. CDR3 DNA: TGTGCCAGCAATTTGAAGGGCTACAATGAGCAGTTCTTC. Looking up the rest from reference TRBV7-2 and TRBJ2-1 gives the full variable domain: GAGVSQSPSNKVTEKGKDVELRCDPISGHTALYWYRQSLGQGLEFLIYFQGNSAPDKSGLPSDRFSAERTGGSVSTLTIQRTQQEDSAVYLCASNLKGYNEQFFGPGTRLTVL.

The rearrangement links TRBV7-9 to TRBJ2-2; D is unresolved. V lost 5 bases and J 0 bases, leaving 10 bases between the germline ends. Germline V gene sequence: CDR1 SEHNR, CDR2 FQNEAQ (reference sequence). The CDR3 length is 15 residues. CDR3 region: CASSRILANTGELFF. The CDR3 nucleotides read TGTGCCAGCAGCCGCATTCTAGCGAACACCGGGGAGCTGTTTTTT. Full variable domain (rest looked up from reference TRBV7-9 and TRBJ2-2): DTGVSQNPRHKITKRGQNVTFRCDPISEHNRLYWYRQTLGQGPEFLTYFQNEAQLEKSRLLSDRFSAERPKGSFSTLEIQRTEQGDSAMYLCASSRILANTGELFFGEGSRLTVL.

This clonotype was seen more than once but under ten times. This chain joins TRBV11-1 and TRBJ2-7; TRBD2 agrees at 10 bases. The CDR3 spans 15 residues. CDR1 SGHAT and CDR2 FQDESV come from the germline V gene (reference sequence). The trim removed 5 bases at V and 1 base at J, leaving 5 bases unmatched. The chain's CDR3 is CASSPSGGLSYEQYF. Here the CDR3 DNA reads TGTGCCAGCAGCCCTAGCGGGGGCCTATCCTACGAGCAGTACTTC.

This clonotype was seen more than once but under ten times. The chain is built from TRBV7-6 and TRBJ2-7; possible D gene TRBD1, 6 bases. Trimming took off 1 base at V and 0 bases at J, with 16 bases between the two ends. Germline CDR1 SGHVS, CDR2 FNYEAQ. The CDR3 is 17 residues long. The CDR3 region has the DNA TGTGCCAGCAGCTTAGAGGCAGGGGTCGAAATCTCCTACGAGCAGTACTTC. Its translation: CASSLEAGVEISYEQYF.

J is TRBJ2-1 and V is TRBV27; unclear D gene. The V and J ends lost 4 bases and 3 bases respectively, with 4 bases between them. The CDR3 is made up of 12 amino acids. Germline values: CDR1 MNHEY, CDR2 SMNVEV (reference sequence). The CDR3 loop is CASSYGYNEQFF. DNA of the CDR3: TGTGCCAGCAGTTATGGCTACAATGAGCAGTTCTTC.

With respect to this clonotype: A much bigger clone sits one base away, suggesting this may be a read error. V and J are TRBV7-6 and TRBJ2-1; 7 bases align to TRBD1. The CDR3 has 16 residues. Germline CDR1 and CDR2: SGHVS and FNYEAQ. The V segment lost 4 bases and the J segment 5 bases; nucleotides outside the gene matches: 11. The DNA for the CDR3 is TGTGCCAGCAGCTCCAGTCCTAGGACAGGAAACAATGAGCAGTTCTTC. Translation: CASSSSPRTGNNEQFF.